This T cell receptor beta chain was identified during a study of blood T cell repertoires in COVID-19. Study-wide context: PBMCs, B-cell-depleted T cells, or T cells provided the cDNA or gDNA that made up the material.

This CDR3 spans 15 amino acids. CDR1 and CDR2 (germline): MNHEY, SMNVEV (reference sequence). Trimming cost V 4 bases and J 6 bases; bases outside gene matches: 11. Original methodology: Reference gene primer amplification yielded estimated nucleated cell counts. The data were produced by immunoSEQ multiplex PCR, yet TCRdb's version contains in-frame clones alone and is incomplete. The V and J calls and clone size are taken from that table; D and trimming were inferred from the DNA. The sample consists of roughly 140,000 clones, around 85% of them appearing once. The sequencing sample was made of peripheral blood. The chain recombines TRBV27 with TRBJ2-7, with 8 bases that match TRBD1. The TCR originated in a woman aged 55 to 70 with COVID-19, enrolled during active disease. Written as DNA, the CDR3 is TGTGCCAGCAGTTCCTGGACAGGGCAAGGTATCGAGCAGTACTTC. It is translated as CASSSWTGQGIEQYF.